This T cell receptor (beta chain) is drawn from a study of CD8 T cells in Susac syndrome. An input of about 0.5 to 1 ug of RNA was subjected to reverse transcription using random hexamers. Each CDR3 protein is one row after TCRdb ran MiXCR on the immunoSEQ multiplex PCR reads. The sample includes around 200,000 distinct CDR3 sequences, 95% of them seen just once. Trimming pared 3 bases from V and 9 bases from J, leaving 15 bases between. The V gene's germline CDR1 is DFQATT and CDR2 SNEGSKA (reference sequence). CDR3 size: 13 residues. This receptor was obtained from a human donor with Susac syndrome. J is TRBJ2-1 and V is TRBV20-1; the D call may be TRBD1 or TRBD2 (5 bases each). Sample: CD8+ T cells from PBMCs. The CDR3 DNA reads as TGCAGTGCTAGTTCCGGGGCTGGTACTGAGCAGTTCTTC. Translation gives CSASSGAGTEQFF.